This T cell receptor beta chain originates from a study of blood T cell repertoires in COVID-19. About the research overall: The samples span acute and convalescent COVID-19 from the United States, Italy and Spain. Sample material is recorded as cDNA or gDNA derived from T cells, B-cell-depleted T cells, or PBMCs.

In germline, CDR1 is SQVTM, CDR2 ANQGSEA. The CDR3 covers 14 residues. The junction had 2 bases not matched to a gene; V was cut back by 1 base and J by 2 bases. Cohort placement rested on clinical history that participants reported themselves. The data were produced by immunoSEQ multiplex PCR, yet TCRdb's version contains in-frame clones alone and is incomplete. The profile shows approximately 250,000 clones, about 91% of them singletons. The receptor was derived from a man in his forties or fifties who had been exposed to COVID-19. The rearrangement uses TRBV29-1 and TRBJ2-7; 10 bases align to TRBD1. Material for sequencing was PBMCs or T cells enriched from blood (not recorded which). The CDR3 spells CSVEAGTGAYEQYF. The CDR3 DNA is TGCAGCGTTGAAGCCGGGACAGGGGCCTACGAGCAGTACTTC.